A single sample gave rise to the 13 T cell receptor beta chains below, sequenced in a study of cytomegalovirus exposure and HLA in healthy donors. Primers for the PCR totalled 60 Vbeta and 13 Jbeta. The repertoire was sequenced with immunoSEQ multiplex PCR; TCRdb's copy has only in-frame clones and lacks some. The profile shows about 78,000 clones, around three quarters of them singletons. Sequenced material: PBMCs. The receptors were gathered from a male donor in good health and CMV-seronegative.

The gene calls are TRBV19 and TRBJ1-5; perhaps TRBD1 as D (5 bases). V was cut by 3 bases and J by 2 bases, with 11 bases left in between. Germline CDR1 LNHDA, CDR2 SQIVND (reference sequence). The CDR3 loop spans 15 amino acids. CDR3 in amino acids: CASSIPRQRNQPQHF. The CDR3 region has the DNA TGTGCCAGTAGTATTCCCCGACAGCGCAATCAGCCCCAGCATTTT.

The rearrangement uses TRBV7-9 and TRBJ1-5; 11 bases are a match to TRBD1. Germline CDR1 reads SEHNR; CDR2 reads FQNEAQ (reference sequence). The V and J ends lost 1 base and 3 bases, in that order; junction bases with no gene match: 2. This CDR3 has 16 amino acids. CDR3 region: CASSLGTGGDNQPQHF. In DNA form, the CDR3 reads TGTGCCAGCAGCTTAGGGACAGGGGGCGACAATCAGCCCCAGCATTTT.

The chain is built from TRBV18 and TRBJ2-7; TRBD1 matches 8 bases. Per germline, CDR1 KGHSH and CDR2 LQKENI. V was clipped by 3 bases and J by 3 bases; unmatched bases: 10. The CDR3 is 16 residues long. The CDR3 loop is CASSPPGTGGFYEQYF. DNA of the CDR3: TGTGCCAGCTCACCGCCAGGGACAGGAGGATTCTACGAGCAGTACTTC.

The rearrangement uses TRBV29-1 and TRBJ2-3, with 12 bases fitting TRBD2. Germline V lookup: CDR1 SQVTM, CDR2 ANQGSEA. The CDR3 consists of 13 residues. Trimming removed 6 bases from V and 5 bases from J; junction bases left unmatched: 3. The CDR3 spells CSVKTSGGDTQYF. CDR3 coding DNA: TGCAGCGTAAAGACTAGCGGGGGAGATACGCAGTATTTT.

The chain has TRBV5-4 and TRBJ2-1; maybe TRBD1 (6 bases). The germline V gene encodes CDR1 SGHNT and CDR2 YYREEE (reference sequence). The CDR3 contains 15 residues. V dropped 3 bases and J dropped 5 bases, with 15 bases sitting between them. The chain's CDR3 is CASSSRDKADNEQFF. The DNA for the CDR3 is TGTGCCAGCAGCTCTAGGGACAAAGCGGACAATGAGCAGTTCTTC.

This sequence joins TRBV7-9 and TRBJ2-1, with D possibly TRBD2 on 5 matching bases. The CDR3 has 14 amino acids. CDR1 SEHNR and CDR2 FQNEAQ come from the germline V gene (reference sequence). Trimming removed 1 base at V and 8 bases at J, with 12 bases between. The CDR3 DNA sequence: TGTGCCAGCAGCTTAGATGGGGAGTTTTATGAGCAGTTCTTC. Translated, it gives CASSLDGEFYEQFF.

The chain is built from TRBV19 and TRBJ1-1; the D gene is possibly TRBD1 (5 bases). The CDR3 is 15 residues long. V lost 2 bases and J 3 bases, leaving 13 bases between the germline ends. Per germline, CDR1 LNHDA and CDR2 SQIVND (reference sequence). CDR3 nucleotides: TGTGCCAGTAGTATAAGCAGGGTTGGGGACACTGAAGCTTTCTTT. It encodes CASSISRVGDTEAFF.

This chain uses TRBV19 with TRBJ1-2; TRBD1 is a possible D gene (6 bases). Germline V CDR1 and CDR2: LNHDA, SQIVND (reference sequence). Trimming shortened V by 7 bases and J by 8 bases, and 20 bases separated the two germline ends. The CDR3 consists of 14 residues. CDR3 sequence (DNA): TGTGCCAGTACCCTAAGGACAGCAACTATGGGCTACACCTTC. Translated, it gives CASTLRTATMGYTF.

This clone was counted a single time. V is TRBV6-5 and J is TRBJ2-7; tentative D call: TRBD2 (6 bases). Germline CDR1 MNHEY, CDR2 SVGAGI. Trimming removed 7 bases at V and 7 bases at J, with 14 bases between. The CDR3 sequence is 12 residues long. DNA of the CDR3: TGTGCCAGCATTAAGCCTGGAGGGGAGCAGTACTTC. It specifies CASIKPGGEQYF.

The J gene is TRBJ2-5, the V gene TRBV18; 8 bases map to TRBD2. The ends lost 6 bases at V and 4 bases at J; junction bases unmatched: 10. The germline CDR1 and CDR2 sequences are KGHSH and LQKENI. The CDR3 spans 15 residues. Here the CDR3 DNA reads TGTGCCAGCTCCCCGGGCCTAGCGGGCGTAGAGACCCAGTACTTC. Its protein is CASSPGLAGVETQYF.

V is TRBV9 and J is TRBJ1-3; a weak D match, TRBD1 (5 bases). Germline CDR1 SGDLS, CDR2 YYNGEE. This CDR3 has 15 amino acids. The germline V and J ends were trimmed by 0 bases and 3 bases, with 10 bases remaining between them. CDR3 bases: TGTGCCAGCAGCGTAGGGGGGGAGATTGGAAACACCATATATTTT. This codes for CASSVGGEIGNTIYF.

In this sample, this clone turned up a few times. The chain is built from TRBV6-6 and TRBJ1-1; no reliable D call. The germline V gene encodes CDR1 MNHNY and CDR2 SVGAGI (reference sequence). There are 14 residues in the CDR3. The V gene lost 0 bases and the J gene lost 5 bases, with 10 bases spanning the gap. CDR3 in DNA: TGTGCCAGCAGTTACTCTGAGGGTAGGACTGAAGCTTTCTTT. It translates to CASSYSEGRTEAFF.

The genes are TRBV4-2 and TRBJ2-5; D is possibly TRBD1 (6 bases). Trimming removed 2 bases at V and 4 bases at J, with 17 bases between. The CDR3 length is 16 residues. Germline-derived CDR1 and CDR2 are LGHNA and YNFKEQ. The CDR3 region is CASSQPGHTTGETQYF. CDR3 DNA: TGTGCCAGCAGCCAACCGGGACACACGACCGGAGAGACCCAGTACTTC.